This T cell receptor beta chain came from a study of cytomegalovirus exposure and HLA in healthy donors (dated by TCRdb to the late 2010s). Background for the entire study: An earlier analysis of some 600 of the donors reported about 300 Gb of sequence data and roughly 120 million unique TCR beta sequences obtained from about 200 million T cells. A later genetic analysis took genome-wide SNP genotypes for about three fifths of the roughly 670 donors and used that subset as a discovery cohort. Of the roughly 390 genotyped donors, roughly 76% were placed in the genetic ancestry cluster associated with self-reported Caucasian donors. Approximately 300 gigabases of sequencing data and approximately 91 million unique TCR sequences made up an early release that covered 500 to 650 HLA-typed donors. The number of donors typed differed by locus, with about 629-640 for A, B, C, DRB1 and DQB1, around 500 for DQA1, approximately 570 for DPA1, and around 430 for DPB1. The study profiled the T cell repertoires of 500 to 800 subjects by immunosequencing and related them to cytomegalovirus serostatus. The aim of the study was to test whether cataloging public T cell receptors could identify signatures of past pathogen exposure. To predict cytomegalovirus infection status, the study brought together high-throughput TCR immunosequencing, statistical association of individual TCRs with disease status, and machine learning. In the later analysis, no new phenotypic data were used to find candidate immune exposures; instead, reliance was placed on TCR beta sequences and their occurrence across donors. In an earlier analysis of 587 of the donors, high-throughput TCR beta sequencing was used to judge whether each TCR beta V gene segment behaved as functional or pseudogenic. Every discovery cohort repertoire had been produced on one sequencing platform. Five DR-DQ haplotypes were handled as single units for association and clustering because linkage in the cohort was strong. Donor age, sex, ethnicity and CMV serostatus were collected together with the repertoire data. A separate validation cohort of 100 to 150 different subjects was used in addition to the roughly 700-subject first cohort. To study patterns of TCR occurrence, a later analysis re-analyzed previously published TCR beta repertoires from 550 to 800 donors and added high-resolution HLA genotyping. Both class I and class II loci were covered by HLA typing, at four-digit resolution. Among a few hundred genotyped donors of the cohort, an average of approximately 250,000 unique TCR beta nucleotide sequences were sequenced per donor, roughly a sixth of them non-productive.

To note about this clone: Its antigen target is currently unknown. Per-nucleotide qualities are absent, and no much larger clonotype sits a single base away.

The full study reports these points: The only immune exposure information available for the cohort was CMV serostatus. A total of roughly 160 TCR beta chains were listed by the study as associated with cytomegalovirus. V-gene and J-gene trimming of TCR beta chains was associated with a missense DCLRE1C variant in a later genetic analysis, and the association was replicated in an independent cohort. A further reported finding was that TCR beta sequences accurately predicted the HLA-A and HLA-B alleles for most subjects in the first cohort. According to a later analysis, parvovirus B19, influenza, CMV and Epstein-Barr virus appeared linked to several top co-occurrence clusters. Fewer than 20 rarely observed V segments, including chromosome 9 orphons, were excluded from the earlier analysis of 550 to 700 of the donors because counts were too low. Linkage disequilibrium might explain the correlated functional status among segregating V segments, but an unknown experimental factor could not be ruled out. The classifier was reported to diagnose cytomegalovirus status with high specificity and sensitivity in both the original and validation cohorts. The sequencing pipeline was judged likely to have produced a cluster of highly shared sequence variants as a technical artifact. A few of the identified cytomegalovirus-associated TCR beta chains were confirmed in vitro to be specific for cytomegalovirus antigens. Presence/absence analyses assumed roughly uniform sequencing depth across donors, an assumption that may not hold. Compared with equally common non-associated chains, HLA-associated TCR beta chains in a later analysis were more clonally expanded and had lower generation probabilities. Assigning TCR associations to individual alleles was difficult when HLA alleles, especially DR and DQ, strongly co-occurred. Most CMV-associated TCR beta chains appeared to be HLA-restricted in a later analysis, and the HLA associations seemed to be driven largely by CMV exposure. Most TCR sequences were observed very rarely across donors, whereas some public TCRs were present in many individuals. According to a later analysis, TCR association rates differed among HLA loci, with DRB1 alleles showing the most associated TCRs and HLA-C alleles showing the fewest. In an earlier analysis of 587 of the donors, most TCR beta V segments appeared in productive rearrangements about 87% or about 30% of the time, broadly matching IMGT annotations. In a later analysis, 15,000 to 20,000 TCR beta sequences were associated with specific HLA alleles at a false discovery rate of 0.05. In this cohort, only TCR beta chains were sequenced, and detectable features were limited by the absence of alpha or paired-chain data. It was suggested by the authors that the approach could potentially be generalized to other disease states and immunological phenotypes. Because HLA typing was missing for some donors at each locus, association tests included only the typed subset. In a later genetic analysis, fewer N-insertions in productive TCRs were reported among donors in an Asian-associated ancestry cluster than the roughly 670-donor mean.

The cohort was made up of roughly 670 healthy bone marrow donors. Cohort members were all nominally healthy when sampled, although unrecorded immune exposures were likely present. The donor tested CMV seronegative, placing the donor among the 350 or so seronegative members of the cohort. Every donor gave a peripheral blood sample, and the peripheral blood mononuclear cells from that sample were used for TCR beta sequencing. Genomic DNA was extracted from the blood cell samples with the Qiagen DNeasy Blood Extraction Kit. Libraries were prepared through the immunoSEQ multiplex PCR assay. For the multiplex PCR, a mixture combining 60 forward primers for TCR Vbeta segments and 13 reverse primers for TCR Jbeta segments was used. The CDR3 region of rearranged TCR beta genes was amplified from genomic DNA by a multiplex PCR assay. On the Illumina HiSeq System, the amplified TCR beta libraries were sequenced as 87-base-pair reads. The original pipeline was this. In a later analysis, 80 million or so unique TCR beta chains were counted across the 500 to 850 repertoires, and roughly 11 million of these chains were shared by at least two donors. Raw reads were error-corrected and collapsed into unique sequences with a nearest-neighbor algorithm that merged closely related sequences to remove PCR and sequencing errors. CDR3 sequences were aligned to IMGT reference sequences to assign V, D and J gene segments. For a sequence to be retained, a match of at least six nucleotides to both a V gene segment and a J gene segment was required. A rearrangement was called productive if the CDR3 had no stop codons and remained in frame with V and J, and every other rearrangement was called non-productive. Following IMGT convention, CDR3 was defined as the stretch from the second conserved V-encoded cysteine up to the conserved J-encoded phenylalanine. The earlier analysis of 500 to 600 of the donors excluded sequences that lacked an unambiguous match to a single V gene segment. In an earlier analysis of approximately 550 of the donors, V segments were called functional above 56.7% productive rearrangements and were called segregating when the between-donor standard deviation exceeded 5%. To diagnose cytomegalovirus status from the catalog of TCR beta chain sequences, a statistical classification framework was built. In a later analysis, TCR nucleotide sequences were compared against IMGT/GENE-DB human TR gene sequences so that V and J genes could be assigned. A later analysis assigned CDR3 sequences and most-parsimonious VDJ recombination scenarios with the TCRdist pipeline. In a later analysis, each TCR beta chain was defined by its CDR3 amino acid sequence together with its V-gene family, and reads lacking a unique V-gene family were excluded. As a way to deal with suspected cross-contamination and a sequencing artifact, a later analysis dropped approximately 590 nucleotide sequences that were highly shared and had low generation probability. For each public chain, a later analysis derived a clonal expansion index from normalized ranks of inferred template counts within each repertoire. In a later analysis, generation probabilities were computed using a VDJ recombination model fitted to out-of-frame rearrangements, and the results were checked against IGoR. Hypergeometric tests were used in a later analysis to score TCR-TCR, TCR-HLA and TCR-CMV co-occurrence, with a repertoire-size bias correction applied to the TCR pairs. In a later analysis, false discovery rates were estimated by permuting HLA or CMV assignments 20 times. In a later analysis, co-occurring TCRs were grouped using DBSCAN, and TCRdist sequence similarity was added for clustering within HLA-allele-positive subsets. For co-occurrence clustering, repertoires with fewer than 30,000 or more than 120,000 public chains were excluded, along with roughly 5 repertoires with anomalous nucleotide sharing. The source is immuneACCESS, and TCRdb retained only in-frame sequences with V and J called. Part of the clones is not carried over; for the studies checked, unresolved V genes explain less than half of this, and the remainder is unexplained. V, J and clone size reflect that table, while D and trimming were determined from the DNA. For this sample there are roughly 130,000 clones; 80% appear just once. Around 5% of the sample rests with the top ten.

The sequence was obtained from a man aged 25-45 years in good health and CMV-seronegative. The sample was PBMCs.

CDR3 loop: CASSTGQKNQPQHF. Here is the DNA: TGTGCCAGCAGTACGGGACAGAAGAATCAGCCCCAGCATTTT. The rearranged chain carries TRBV28 and TRBJ1-5; 7 middle bases align to TRBD1. V has 5 bases trimmed and J has 4 bases trimmed; junction bases matching no gene number 5. Reading the germline V gene gives CDR1 MDHEN and CDR2 SYDVKM. The CDR3 spans 14 residues, from the cysteine through the phenylalanine. Just CDR3 DNA is preserved here, 42 bases in frame from base 1.